This passage covers 3 T cell receptor beta chains from one sample sequenced in a study of cytomegalovirus exposure and HLA in healthy donors. In the PCR, 60 Vbeta and 13 Jbeta primers were used. The data were produced by immunoSEQ multiplex PCR, yet TCRdb's version contains in-frame clones alone and is incomplete. The sample shows 150,000 to 200,000 clones, roughly 80% of them seen only once. Sequenced: PBMCs. The receptor source for this set is a woman younger than 45 in good health and CMV-seropositive.

V usage is TRBV5-1 and J usage is TRBJ2-2; D is ambiguous. This CDR3 contains 12 residues. Trimming pared 2 bases from V and 5 bases from J, leaving 4 bases between. Germline V gene data show CDR1 as SGHRS and CDR2 as YFSETQ. CDR3 protein: CASSFPTGELFF. Written as DNA, the CDR3 is TGCGCCAGCAGCTTTCCGACCGGGGAGCTGTTTTTT.

The gene calls are TRBV7-2 and TRBJ1-6; 9 bases align to TRBD1. J was trimmed by 10 bases and V by 4 bases; bases with no gene match: 5. CDR1 is SGHTA, CDR2 FQGNSA, per germline. The CDR3 totals 14 residues. CDR3 in DNA: TGTGCCAGCAGCTCGGGACAGGGCGGGTCACCCCTCCACTTT. Translating it yields CASSSGQGGSPLHF.

This clone is termed medium-sized. The CDR3 protein is CASTPLYGANVLTF. The CDR3 DNA sequence: TGTGCCAGTACCCCTCTCTATGGGGCCAACGTCCTGACTTTC. This sequence joins TRBV19 and TRBJ2-6; unclear D gene. There are 14 residues in the CDR3. V shed 7 bases and J shed 3 bases, with 10 bases lying between them. Looked up from germline, CDR1 is LNHDA and CDR2 is SQIVND (reference sequence).